A single sample is the source of the 22 T cell receptor beta chains below, sequenced in a study of T cells in Graves' hyperthyroidism and ophthalmopathy. TCR beta CDR3 region amplification was performed from RNA transcripts. A set of HTBI primers served as the primers for a first-round RT-PCR of the TCR CDR3. TCRdb re-derived calls from the multiplex PCR reads in MiXCR, one entry per CDR3 protein. Here the sample spans about 200,000 distinct CDR3 sequences, about a sixth being singletons. Sequencing was performed on blood. The receptors were sampled from a woman between 50 and 59 years old with Graves' hyperthyroidism.

Notes on this clonotype: This is likely a read error, given that the CDR3 carries no conserved phenylalanine or tryptophan at its end. This chain joins TRBV11-2 and TRBJ2-7; 8 bases agree with TRBD2. With V trimmed by 5 bases and J by 3 bases, 6 bases remained unmatched. The germline V gene encodes CDR1 SGHAT and CDR2 FQNNGV. CDR3 length equals 14 residues. The CDR3 DNA follows: TGTGCCAGCAGCACCACTAGCGGAAACTACGAGCAGTACCTC. Protein product: CASSTTSGNYEQYL.

This clonotype occurred many times. The chain joins TRBV2 to TRBJ2-7; D could derive from TRBD1 or TRBD2 (6 bases each). V was cut by 4 bases and J by 3 bases, with 19 bases left in between. In germline, CDR1 is SNHLY, CDR2 FYNNEI. This CDR3 spans 16 amino acids. The DNA of the CDR3 is TGTGCCAGCAGTGCAGGGGCGGGGTTGGGGCGCTACGAGCAGTACTTC. Residues: CASSAGAGLGRYEQYF.

This clonotype came up a few times. CDR3 coding DNA: TGCAGTGCCTCACCCGGGACAAGCTATGGCTACACCTTC. Translating it yields CSASPGTSYGYTF. This rearrangement joins TRBV20-1 to TRBJ1-2; the D gene is possibly TRBD1 (6 bases). With 6 bases removed from V and 4 bases from J, the gap between germline ends came to 15 bases. The CDR3 consists of 13 residues. Germline lookup yields CDR1 DFQATT and CDR2 SNEGSKA (reference sequence).

The sample holds a few counts of this clonotype. V usage is TRBV12-5 and J usage is TRBJ2-7; 7 bases map to TRBD1. V was clipped by 7 bases and J by 2 bases; unmatched bases: 8. The CDR3 runs to 14 residues. Per the germline V gene, CDR1 is LGHNT and CDR2 is FRNRAP. CDR3 sequence: CASVPDRFAYEQYF. DNA of the CDR3: TGTGCTAGTGTCCCGGACAGGTTTGCCTACGAGCAGTACTTC.

The chain carries TRBV12-3 or TRBV12-4 and TRBJ1-5; no definite D call. Trimming left V 5 bases short and J 2 bases short, with 10 bases between. The CDR3 spans 14 residues. This CDR3 is CASSDGLGNQPQHF. In DNA, the CDR3 is TGTGCCAGCAGTGATGGGCTAGGCAATCAGCCCCAGCATTTT.

This chain links TRBV19 with TRBJ2-7; D is perhaps TRBD1 (6 bases). The CDR3 covers 14 residues. V gave up 4 bases and J gave up 3 bases, with 13 bases separating them. Germline V gene lookup returns CDR1 LNHDA and CDR2 SQIVND (reference sequence). The DNA of the CDR3 is TGTGCCAGTAGTACCTCCAGGGGAGACTACGAGCAGTACTTC. This gives the protein CASSTSRGDYEQYF.

This clonotype was seen many times. The rearrangement uses TRBV30 and TRBJ1-4; 8 nucleotides align to TRBD1. The V gene's germline CDR1 is GTSNPN and CDR2 SVGIG (reference sequence). The J segment lost 8 bases and the V segment lost 0 bases, leaving 11 bases of the junction unmatched. CDR3 length: 16 amino acids. In DNA form, the CDR3 reads TGTGCCTGGAGTGTCTCGGTTGGACAGGGAGGAGAAAAACTGTTTTTT. Its protein product is CAWSVSVGQGGEKLFF. The full variable domain, its missing parts supplied by reference TRBV30 and TRBJ1-4, is SQTIHQWPATLVQPVGSPLSLECTVEGTSNPNLYWYRQAAGRGLQLLFYSVGIGQISSEVPQNLSASRPQDRQFILSSKKLLLSDSGFYLCAWSVSVGQGGEKLFFGSGTQLSVL.

This clonotype was seen repeatedly, ten times or more. This chain joins TRBV20-1 and TRBJ1-2; D might be TRBD1 (6 bases). The CDR3 is 15 residues long. Germline V gene sequence: CDR1 DFQATT, CDR2 SNEGSKA (reference sequence). The V gene lost 3 bases and the J gene lost 6 bases, with 20 bases spanning the gap. CDR3 residues: CSASLHLTGNNGYTF. The CDR3 coding sequence is TGCAGTGCTAGTCTTCACCTGACAGGAAACAATGGCTACACCTTC.

This clonotype came up many times. This chain joins TRBV5-1 and TRBJ1-1; D is unresolved. This CDR3 region has 13 residues. CDR1 and CDR2 (germline): SGHRS, YFSETQ. Between the trimmed V and J ends, which lost 7 bases and 3 bases, there was a span of 13 bases. CDR3 amino acids: CASSYGTDTEAFF. CDR3 sequence (DNA): TGCGCCAGCTCCTATGGAACGGACACTGAAGCTTTCTTT.

Ten or more counts support this clonotype. This chain connects TRBV12-3 or TRBV12-4 to TRBJ1-5; the D gene is possibly TRBD1 (6 bases). The CDR3 has 13 residues. The germline V and J ends were trimmed by 2 bases and 7 bases, with 9 bases remaining between them. For the CDR3, the DNA is TGTGCCAGCAGTTTAAGGGGGAGACAGCCCCAGCATTTT. Translated: CASSLRGRQPQHF.

The CDR3 bases are TGTGCCAGCAGTTTAGTGGGGTCAGGGCAGGACATTCAGTACTTC. The encoded protein is CASSLVGSGQDIQYF. The chain combines TRBV12-3 or TRBV12-4 with TRBJ2-4; D is perhaps TRBD1 (5 bases). This CDR3 contains 15 residues. V lost 1 base, J lost 8 bases, and 15 bases lay in between.

The J gene is TRBJ2-2, the V gene TRBV12-3 or TRBV12-4; D may correspond to TRBD1 or TRBD2 (5 bases each). V shed 3 bases and J shed 8 bases, with 16 bases lying between them. The CDR3 covers 15 residues. This CDR3 reads CASSFLEGIGGELFF. As DNA, the CDR3 is TGTGCCAGCAGTTTTCTTGAGGGGATCGGGGGGGAGCTGTTTTTT.

There are a few counts of this clonotype. The rearrangement uses TRBV7-2 and TRBJ2-4, with TRBD2 identical over 7 bases. In germline, CDR1 is SGHTA, CDR2 FQGNSA. The CDR3 sequence is 15 residues long. Trimming took 2 bases from V and 6 from J; bases not matched to a gene: 7. The CDR3 nucleotides are TGTGCCAGCAGCTTACCGCTAACGGGGGGAAACATTCAGTACTTC. This gives the protein CASSLPLTGGNIQYF.

This chain uses TRBV7-3 with TRBJ2-7, with 16 positions matching TRBD2. With V trimmed by 3 bases and J by 2 bases, 4 bases remained unmatched. In germline, CDR1 is SGHTA, CDR2 FQGTGA. The CDR3 is 17 amino acids. In DNA, the CDR3 is TGTGCCAGCAGCTTCGGGACTAGCGGGAGGGCCACCTACGAGCAGTACTTC. Translation gives CASSFGTSGRATYEQYF.

This clonotype occurred a few times. The V gene is TRBV11-3, the J gene TRBJ2-7; D unclear. V was cut by 0 bases and J by 6 bases, with 3 bases left in between. CDR1 is SGHNT, CDR2 YENEEA, per germline. CDR3 length: 11 amino acids. The CDR3 DNA reads TGTGCCAGCAGCTTAGATTCCGAGCAGTACTTC. Its translation: CASSLDSEQYF.

The chain recombines TRBV28 with TRBJ2-2; TRBD1 matches at 11 bases. The CDR3 contains 16 residues. Trimming removed 5 bases from V and 4 bases from J; junction bases left unmatched: 6. Looked up from germline, CDR1 is MDHEN and CDR2 is SYDVKM. The CDR3 reads CASSRGQGATTGELFF. The DNA for the CDR3 is TGTGCCAGCAGTCGCGGACAGGGGGCGACCACCGGGGAGCTGTTTTTT.

This clonotype was detected a few times. The chain uses TRBV20-1 and TRBJ2-1, with 10 positions matching TRBD2. The CDR3 has 12 residues. Trimming cost V 6 bases and J 9 bases; bases outside gene matches: 5. From germline, CDR1 is DFQATT and CDR2 SNEGSKA (reference sequence). The CDR3 DNA follows: TGCAGTGCCACCGGGACTAGCGTTGAGCAGTTCTTC. Its protein product is CSATGTSVEQFF.

This clonotype was counted at least ten times. CDR3: CASSPQGAGVTNEQFF. The DNA for the CDR3 is TGTGCCAGCAGTCCCCAGGGAGCGGGAGTGACGAATGAGCAGTTCTTC. This chain connects TRBV12-3 or TRBV12-4 to TRBJ2-1, with 8 nucleotides matching TRBD2. Unmatched junction bases numbered 13, after V lost 5 bases and J lost 7 bases. This CDR3 is built from 16 residues.

This clonotype was counted many times. V usage is TRBV6-6 and J usage is TRBJ2-1; D might be TRBD2 (5 bases). The CDR3 is 16 amino acids. Per the germline V gene, CDR1 is MNHNY and CDR2 is SVGAGI (reference sequence). The V end was cut by 2 bases, the J end by 4 bases, with 15 bases between. The CDR3 reads CASSYGVGKIYNEQFF. Written as DNA, the CDR3 is TGTGCCAGCAGTTACGGGGTCGGGAAGATTTACAATGAGCAGTTCTTC.

This clonotype was seen at least ten times. The CDR3: CATSDFSGTEAFF. CDR3 bases: TGTGCCACCAGTGATTTTAGTGGCACTGAAGCTTTCTTT. The V call is TRBV24-1, the J call TRBJ1-1; D is ambiguous. The CDR3 is made up of 13 amino acids. Germline lookup yields CDR1 KGHDR and CDR2 SFDVKD. V gave up 1 base and J gave up 4 bases, with 6 bases separating them.

This clonotype was seen at least ten times. This chain links TRBV30 with TRBJ2-1; weak D call: TRBD1 (6 bases). This CDR3 contains 15 residues. V lost 4 bases to trimming and J lost 1 base, with 14 bases between them. From germline, CDR1 is GTSNPN and CDR2 SVGIG (reference sequence). The CDR3 sequence: CAWTLGAVSYNEQFF. The DNA of the CDR3 is TGTGCCTGGACCCTGGGGGCGGTGTCCTACAATGAGCAGTTCTTC.

Many counts were recorded for this clonotype. The genes are TRBV2 and TRBJ2-5; D remains unclear. This CDR3 contains 13 residues. CDR1 and CDR2 from the germline V gene are SNHLY and FYNNEI. The V end lost 8 bases, the J end lost 3 bases, and 13 bases lay between the germline ends. CDR3 DNA: TGTGCCAGCCGTGTAGGATGGGAAGAGACCCAGTACTTC. It codes for CASRVGWEETQYF. The whole variable domain, filled in from reference TRBV2 and TRBJ2-5, reads EPEVTQTPSHQVTQMGQEVILRCVPISNHLYFYWYRQILGQKVEFLVSFYNNEISEKSEIFDDQFSVERPDGSNFTLKIRSTKLEDSAMYFCASRVGWEETQYFGPGTRLLVL.